Listed below are T cell receptor beta chains from one sample, sequenced in a study of T cell changes during pregnancy in multiple sclerosis. This table comes from immunoSEQ multiplex PCR, and its TCRdb copy is limited to in-frame clones, with some not included. The profile shows tens of thousands of clones, 91% of them singletons. Sequencing was performed on CD8+ T cells from peripheral blood mononuclear cells, taken in the second trimester of pregnancy. The receptor source for this set is a female donor with multiple sclerosis, enrolled in a pregnancy study. CDR3s include the opening cysteine and the closing phenylalanine or tryptophan. Fields, in order: V gene, D gene, J gene, clone size, CDR3 protein, CDR3 DNA. D genes are given only for firm matches. Clone size is shown for a subset of rows, as once, few, many or a class of expanded clone.

>TRBV7-9|TRBD1|TRBJ1-2|NA
CASSSRTGEDYGYTF
TGTGCCAGCAGCTCCAGGACAGGGGAAGACTATGGCTACACCTTC
>TRBV4-1|TRBD2|TRBJ2-7|once
CASSHGTSGGEGEQYF
TGCGCCAGCAGCCATGGAACTAGCGGGGGAGAAGGGGAGCAGTACTTC
>TRBV10-3|TRBD2|TRBJ2-2|NA
CASSWGGGSTTGELFF
TGTGCCAGCTCGTGGGGGGGTGGGAGTACCACCGGGGAGCTGTTTTTT
>TRBV5-1|TRBD1|TRBJ1-4|NA
CASSLESGGNEKLFF
TGCGCCAGCAGCTTGGAGTCAGGGGGTAATGAAAAACTGTTTTTT
>TRBV28|TRBD1|TRBJ1-6|once
CASSRDRVESPLHF
TGTGCCAGCAGTCGAGACAGGGTTGAATCACCCCTCCACTTT
>TRBV4-2|NA|TRBJ2-3|NA
CASSQDGGLGGADTQYF
TGTGCCAGCAGCCAAGATGGGGGACTCGGGGGAGCAGATACGCAGTATTTT
>TRBV27|TRBD1|TRBJ1-1|NA
CASSIQTGIEAFF
TGTGCCAGCAGCATACAGACAGGGATTGAGGCTTTCTTT
>TRBV13|TRBD1|TRBJ2-1|NA
CASGTGGADGLYEQFF
TGTGCCAGCGGGACAGGGGGCGCGGACGGCCTTTATGAGCAGTTCTTC
>TRBV5-4|TRBD2|TRBJ2-7|NA
CASSALPGLGVYEQYF
TGTGCCAGCAGCGCACTACCGGGACTAGGAGTATACGAGCAGTACTTC
>TRBV28|NA|TRBJ2-5|once
CASSFGGQETQYF
TGTGCCAGCAGTTTTGGGGGGCAAGAGACCCAGTACTTC
>TRBV6-1|TRBD1|TRBJ1-5|NA
CASSEVRTGGSNQPQHF
TGTGCCAGCAGTGAAGTTAGGACAGGGGGAAGCAATCAGCCCCAGCATTTT
>TRBV6-1|NA|TRBJ1-3|NA
CASSDLWSGFNTIYF
TGTGCCAGCAGTGATTTGTGGTCAGGTTTTAACACCATATATTTT
>TRBV29-1|NA|TRBJ1-3|few
CSVFDTSSGNTIYF
TGCAGCGTCTTCGACACGAGCTCTGGAAACACCATATATTTT
>TRBV4-2|NA|TRBJ2-5|NA
CASSRTSETQYF
TGTGCCAGCAGCCGAACTAGCGAGACCCAGTACTTC
>TRBV11-2|NA|TRBJ1-2|NA
CASSFLGGYGYTF
TGTGCCAGCAGCTTCCTCGGGGGCTATGGCTACACCTTC
>TRBV20-1|NA|TRBJ1-1|NA
CSAAVTEAFF
TGCAGTGCTGCAGTTACTGAAGCTTTCTTT
>TRBV5-6|NA|TRBJ2-1|few
CASSWAGRNNEQFF
TGTGCCAGCAGCTGGGCGGGAAGAAACAATGAGCAGTTCTTC
>TRBV29-1|TRBD1|TRBJ2-3|NA
CSVEALGDRVSDTQYF
TGCAGCGTTGAAGCCCTGGGGGACAGGGTGTCGGATACGCAGTATTTT
>TRBV7-2|TRBD2|TRBJ2-3|NA
CASSLAGGSSGDTQYF
TGTGCCAGCAGCTTAGCAGGCGGGAGTTCCGGAGATACGCAGTATTTT
>TRBV2|TRBD2|TRBJ2-5|NA
CASSGLAGVAQYF
TGTGCCAGCAGCGGACTAGCTGGGGTGGCCCAGTACTTC
>TRBV9|NA|TRBJ1-1|NA
CASSVANLGGEAFF
TGTGCCAGCAGCGTAGCAAATTTAGGGGGTGAAGCTTTCTTT
>TRBV6-5|TRBD2|TRBJ2-1|NA
CASSFLAGGPVDEQFF
TGTGCCAGCAGTTTTCTAGCGGGAGGTCCGGTCGATGAGCAGTTCTTC
>TRBV5-1|TRBD2|TRBJ2-1|NA
CASSHTSGGAFEQFF
TGCGCCAGCAGCCACACTAGCGGGGGGGCCTTTGAGCAGTTCTTC
>TRBV20-1|NA|TRBJ2-7|NA
CSATQGGGQYF
TGCAGTGCTACACAGGGTGGGGGACAGTACTTC
>TRBV7-2|NA|TRBJ2-5|NA
CASSSPIWGEGETQYF
TGTGCCAGCAGCTCACCTATTTGGGGGGAAGGAGAGACCCAGTACTTC
>TRBV13|NA|TRBJ1-1|once
CASSNGRGGGTEAFF
TGTGCCAGCAGCAACGGACGCGGCGGAGGCACTGAAGCTTTCTTT
>TRBV7-9|NA|TRBJ2-5|NA
CASSPRDWQETQYF
TGTGCCAGCAGCCCCCGGGACTGGCAAGAGACCCAGTACTTC
>TRBV7-2|NA|TRBJ2-6|NA
CASSSLAGANVLTF
TGTGCCAGCAGCTCCCTCGCTGGGGCCAACGTCCTGACTTTC
>TRBV25-1|NA|TRBJ2-2|NA
CASSAVSGAGELFF
TGTGCCAGCAGTGCTGTTTCAGGCGCCGGGGAGCTGTTTTTT
>TRBV19|NA|TRBJ2-1|NA
CASSLAPGGEQFF
TGTGCCAGTAGTTTAGCTCCGGGTGGGGAGCAGTTCTTC
>TRBV7-9|NA|TRBJ2-7|NA
CASSLETPSYEQYF
TGTGCCAGCAGCTTAGAGACTCCTTCCTACGAGCAGTACTTC
>TRBV27|NA|TRBJ2-2|NA
CASSTGSGELFF
TGTGCCAGCAGCACAGGGTCCGGGGAGCTGTTTTTT
>TRBV7-8|TRBD2|TRBJ2-5|NA
CASSPRTSGRKWETQYF
TGTGCCAGCAGCCCCAGGACTAGCGGGAGGAAATGGGAGACCCAGTACTTC
>TRBV6-4|TRBD2|TRBJ2-3|few
CASSEETSGGTDTQYF
TGTGCCAGCAGTGAGGAGACTAGCGGGGGCACAGATACGCAGTATTTT
>TRBV29-1|TRBD2|TRBJ2-7|NA
CSVWTSGISYEQYF
TGCAGCGTCTGGACTAGCGGGATCTCCTACGAGCAGTACTTC
>TRBV19|NA|TRBJ1-1|NA
CASSPGNTEAFF
TGTGCCAGTAGTCCGGGAAACACTGAAGCTTTCTTT
>TRBV7-9|NA|TRBJ2-1|NA
CASSRRDLQYNEQFF
TGTGCCAGCAGCCGGCGGGACCTCCAGTACAATGAGCAGTTCTTC
>TRBV12-5|NA|TRBJ1-1|NA
CASGFLLEFMNTEAFF
TGTGCTAGTGGTTTTTTATTAGAGTTCATGAACACTGAAGCTTTCTTT
>TRBV27|NA|TRBJ2-5|NA
CASSAWGPQETQYF
TGTGCCAGCAGTGCCTGGGGCCCTCAAGAGACCCAGTACTTC
>TRBV27|TRBD2|TRBJ2-1|NA
CASSLGLAGGLDDEQFF
TGTGCCAGCAGTTTAGGACTAGCGGGAGGGCTGGACGATGAGCAGTTCTTC
>TRBV25-1|TRBD2|TRBJ2-1|NA
CASSEAGGAEQFF
TGTGCCAGCAGTGAAGCCGGGGGGGCCGAGCAGTTCTTC
>TRBV25-1|NA|TRBJ1-2|NA
CASSHPSYGYGYTF
TGTGCCAGCAGCCACCCATCGTACGGTTATGGCTACACCTTC
>TRBV7-9|TRBD1|TRBJ1-5|NA
CASSLEQGGHQPQHF
TGTGCCAGCAGCTTAGAACAGGGGGGACATCAGCCCCAGCATTTT
>TRBV7-6|NA|TRBJ2-7|NA
CASSLNQGLIYEQYF
TGTGCCAGCAGCTTAAACCAGGGACTGATTTACGAGCAGTACTTC
>TRBV11-2|NA|TRBJ2-7|NA
CASSQRLEGPRAYEQYF
TGTGCCAGCAGCCAACGACTAGAAGGGCCCCGGGCCTACGAGCAGTACTTC
>TRBV29-1|NA|TRBJ1-2|NA
CSVEIPRGAF
TGCAGCGTTGAAATCCCCCGGGGTGCCTTC